This T cell receptor (beta chain) appears in the sequencing data of a study of cytomegalovirus exposure and HLA in healthy donors. The primer mix had 60 Vbeta and 13 Jbeta primers. Method: immunoSEQ multiplex PCR; TCRdb's copy keeps in-frame clones and lacks some. In total, the table holds under 200,000 clones. The length of the CDR3 is 12 residues. V dropped 3 bases and J dropped 1 base, with 3 bases sitting between them. From germline, CDR1 is MDHEN and CDR2 SYDVKM. On this clone: Other DNA sequences in the sample encode the same CDR3.

Sequenced input: PBMCs. This clonotype was obtained from a man aged 25-45 years in good health and CMV-seronegative. The chain couples TRBV28 to TRBJ1-1, with D uncertain. CDR3: CASSFRNTEAFF. CDR3 in DNA: TGTGCCAGCAGTTTCCGGAACACTGAAGCTTTCTTT.